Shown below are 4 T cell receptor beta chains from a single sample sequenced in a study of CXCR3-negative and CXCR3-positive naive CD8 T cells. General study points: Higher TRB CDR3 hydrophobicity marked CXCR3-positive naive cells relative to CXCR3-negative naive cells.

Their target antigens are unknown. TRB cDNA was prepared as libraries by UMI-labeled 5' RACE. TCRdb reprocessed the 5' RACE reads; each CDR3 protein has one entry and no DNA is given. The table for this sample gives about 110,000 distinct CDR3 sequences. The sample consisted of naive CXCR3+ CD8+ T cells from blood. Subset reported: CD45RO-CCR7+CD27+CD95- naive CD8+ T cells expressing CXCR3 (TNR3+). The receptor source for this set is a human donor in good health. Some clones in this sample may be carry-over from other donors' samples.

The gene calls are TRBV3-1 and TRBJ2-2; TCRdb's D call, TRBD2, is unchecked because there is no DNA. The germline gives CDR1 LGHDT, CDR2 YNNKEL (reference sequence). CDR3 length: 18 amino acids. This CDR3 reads CASSLGTSGGPVTGELFF.

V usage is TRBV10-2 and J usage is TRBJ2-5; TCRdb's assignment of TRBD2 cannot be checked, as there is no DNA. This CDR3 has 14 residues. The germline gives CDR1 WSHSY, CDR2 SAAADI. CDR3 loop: CASSVSSGQETQYF.

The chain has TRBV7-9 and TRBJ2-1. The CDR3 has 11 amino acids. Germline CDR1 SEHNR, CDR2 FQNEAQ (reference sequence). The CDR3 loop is CASSLVGEQFF.

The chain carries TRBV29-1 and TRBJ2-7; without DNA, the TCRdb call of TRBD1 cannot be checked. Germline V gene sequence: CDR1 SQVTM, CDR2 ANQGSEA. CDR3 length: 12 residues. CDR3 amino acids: CSVDPGNYEQYF.